The rows below give T cell receptor beta chains drawn from one sample of a study of PD-L1 blockade in urothelial cancer. Data came from immunoSEQ multiplex PCR; TCRdb stores just in-frame clones and leaves some out. The data contain about 82,000 clones, roughly 90% of them singletons. The material was PBMCs, obtained around atezolizumab (anti-PD-L1) treatment. The receptors shown here come from a man aged 60 to 69 with urothelial cancer. Both conserved end residues are part of each CDR3. Fields, in order: clone size, V gene, D gene, J gene, CDR3 DNA, CDR3 protein. The D gene is left open where the match is weak. The listing skips clone size in some rows; elsewhere it reads once, few, many or a size class.

>.|TRBV2|TRBD1|TRBJ2-7
TGTGCCAGCAGTGAGTCGATTGTTAGCCAGGGGGATCGTCGTGACGAGCAGTACTTC
CASSESIVSQGDRRDEQYF
>.|TRBV30|.|TRBJ1-6
TGTGCCTGGAGTGTAGGGACTGGCGGCTCCTATAATTCACCCCTCCACTTT
CAWSVGTGGSYNSPLHF
>.|TRBV4-3|.|TRBJ2-3
TGCGCCAGCAGCTCAGGCCGGTATAGCACAGATACGCAGTATTTT
CASSSGRYSTDTQYF
>.|TRBV14|.|TRBJ2-7
TGTGCCAGCAGCCAAGAACGTCAGACAAGGCCCCTTTACGAGCAGTACTTC
CASSQERQTRPLYEQYF
>once|TRBV9|.|TRBJ2-7
TGTGCCAGCAGCGTTCAAGGGCGGGGCGGCGAGCAGTACTTC
CASSVQGRGGEQYF
>.|TRBV4-2|.|TRBJ2-7
TGTGCCAGCAGCCAAGTTCCAGCAGGTTACGAGCAGTACTTC
CASSQVPAGYEQYF
>.|TRBV7-9|TRBD2|TRBJ2-5
TGTGCCAGCAGCTTAGTAGCGGGAGGAAGTCAGACCCAGTACTTC
CASSLVAGGSQTQYF
>.|TRBV9|.|TRBJ2-3
TGTGCCAGCAGCGTAGAAGTGGGCTACACAGATACGCAGTATTTT
CASSVEVGYTDTQYF
>.|TRBV6-6|.|TRBJ1-2
TGTGCCAGCAACCGGGAATTATTGGGTGGTGGCTACACCTTC
CASNRELLGGGYTF
>once|TRBV9|.|TRBJ1-2
TGTGCCAGCAGCGTAACGGACCAGGGGAGTCATGGCTACACCTTC
CASSVTDQGSHGYTF
>.|TRBV19|.|TRBJ1-5
TGTGCCAGTAGTATCTGGGGGCTCAGCAATCAGCCCCAGCATTTT
CASSIWGLSNQPQHF
>.|TRBV25-1|TRBD1|TRBJ2-3
TGTGCCAGCAGGCGACAGGGGGCGCGGTCAGATACGCAGTATTTT
CASRRQGARSDTQYF
>.|TRBV6-6|TRBD1|TRBJ1-2
TGTGCCAGCATCCAGGGGGTTTGGTCTGGCTACACCTTC
CASIQGVWSGYTF
>.|TRBV28|.|TRBJ1-2
TGTGCCAGCAGTTCCCCCTCTAGTCAGGGGCATGGCTACACCTTC
CASSSPSSQGHGYTF
>.|TRBV5-1|.|TRBJ2-5
TGCGCCAGCAGCGGCAAGGGGGAGACCCAGTACTTC
CASSGKGETQYF
>.|TRBV4-3|TRBD2|TRBJ2-5
TGCGCCAGCAGCCAAGCCGTAGCGGGGGCCCAAGAGACCCAGTACTTC
CASSQAVAGAQETQYF
>few|TRBV9|TRBD1|TRBJ1-5
TGTGCCAGCAGTCTCGACAGGGGCAATCAGCCCCAGCATTTT
CASSLDRGNQPQHF
>.|TRBV9|.|TRBJ2-3
TGTGCCAGCAGCGTAGTTGGGGGGGGCTCGACAGGCACAGATACGCAGTATTTT
CASSVVGGGSTGTDTQYF
>.|TRBV7-9|.|TRBJ2-6
TGTGCCAGCAGCTCCGGGGGGCTCGGGGCCAACGTCCTGACTTTC
CASSSGGLGANVLTF
>.|TRBV28|TRBD1|TRBJ2-7
TGTGCCAGCAGTTTGAGGACAGGGAAGCACGAGCAGTACTTC
CASSLRTGKHEQYF
>.|TRBV4-3|TRBD2|TRBJ2-1
TGCGCCAGCAGCCAAGCGGGAGGGACTAGCTACAATGAGCAGTTCTTC
CASSQAGGTSYNEQFF
>.|TRBV4-3|TRBD2|TRBJ2-1
TGCGCCAGCAGCCAAGTCGTAGTAGCGGGGGTTTACAATGAGCAGTTCTTC
CASSQVVVAGVYNEQFF
>.|TRBV10-1|TRBD1|TRBJ1-6
TGCGCCAGCAGTGCGGGACAGGGTCGTTCACCCCTCCACTTT
CASSAGQGRSPLHF
>.|TRBV29-1|.|TRBJ1-2
TGCAGCGTTGCGTACGGGAACTATGGCTACACCTTC
CSVAYGNYGYTF
>once|TRBV11-2|.|TRBJ1-2
TGTGCCAGCAGCCCAGGGAGGGGCTTGAGCTATGGCTACACCTTC
CASSPGRGLSYGYTF
>.|TRBV7-2|TRBD2|TRBJ2-3
TGTGCCAGCAGCTTAGTTTTCGGGGGGGCCACAGATACGCAGTATTTT
CASSLVFGGATDTQYF
>.|TRBV5-1|.|TRBJ2-2
TGCGCCAGCAGCTTGGCCGGGAGAACACTGGCCGGGGAGCTGTTTTTT
CASSLAGRTLAGELFF
>.|TRBV19|TRBD1|TRBJ1-5
TGTGCCAGTAGTACCTGGACAGGGGGCGATCAGCCCCAGCATTTT
CASSTWTGGDQPQHF
>once|TRBV30|TRBD1|TRBJ2-3
TGTGCCTGGAGCGGACAGGGCACAGATACGCAGTATTTT
CAWSGQGTDTQYF
>few|TRBV6-1|.|TRBJ2-7
TGTGCCAGCAGTGAAGTCCGCTACGAGCAGTACTTC
CASSEVRYEQYF
>.|TRBV6-5|TRBD1|TRBJ2-7
TGTGCCAGCAGACAACAGGGGGCGTTTTCCCACGAGCAGTACTTC
CASRQQGAFSHEQYF
>.|TRBV5-1|TRBD1|TRBJ2-1
TGCGCCAGCACCTTGGGACAGGAGTACAATGAGCAGTTCTTC
CASTLGQEYNEQFF
>.|TRBV21-1|.|TRBJ2-7
TGTGCCAGCAGCAAAGAGGTTCGGGACACCTCCTACGAGCAGTACTTC
CASSKEVRDTSYEQYF
>.|TRBV15|TRBD2|TRBJ2-1
TGTGCCACCAGCAGGACTAGCGGACGCTACAATGAGCAGTTCTTC
CATSRTSGRYNEQFF
>.|TRBV20-1|.|TRBJ2-5
TGCAGGGTCCCAAGGGGAGAGACCCAGTACTTC
CRVPRGETQYF
>.|TRBV6-7|.|TRBJ2-7
TGTGCCAGCAGTCTTGGGGACTTCTCCTACGAGCAGTACTTC
CASSLGDFSYEQYF
>once|TRBV7-2|.|TRBJ1-1
TGTGCCAGCAGCTTAGCCGGGAGGGGCACTGAAGCTTTCTTT
CASSLAGRGTEAFF
>.|TRBV5-1|.|TRBJ2-2
TGCGCCAGCAGCACCCCTAAGAACACCGGGGAGCTGTTTTTT
CASSTPKNTGELFF
>.|TRBV6-5|.|TRBJ2-5
TGTGCCAGCAGGGGGGAGGTTCCAGAGACCCAGTACTTC
CASRGEVPETQYF
>.|TRBV4-3|.|TRBJ2-5
TGCGCCAGCAGCCCCGCAGGTGTTAGTATCCAAGAGACCCAGTACTTC
CASSPAGVSIQETQYF
>.|TRBV15|.|TRBJ2-2
TGTGCCACCGGGACTTCAGGGGAGCTGTTTTTT
CATGTSGELFF
>once|TRBV6-5|TRBD1|TRBJ1-1
TGTGCCAGCAGCCGCGACAGGGGGACTGAAGCTTTCTTT
CASSRDRGTEAFF
>.|TRBV7-2|TRBD2|TRBJ2-5
TGTGCCAGCAGCTTACTAGCGGGGGGGCGAGGGGAGACCCAGTACTTC
CASSLLAGGRGETQYF
>.|TRBV7-2|TRBD2|TRBJ2-7
TGTGCCAGCAGCCTTACTAGCGGGGGGTCCTTTACCCACGAGCAGTACTTC
CASSLTSGGSFTHEQYF
>.|TRBV7-9|.|TRBJ2-3
TGTGCCAGCAGCCCTCGCCGGGTTAGCACAGATACGCAGTATTTT
CASSPRRVSTDTQYF
>.|TRBV27|TRBD2|TRBJ2-1
TGTGCCAGCACAGGGACTAGTCGACGTGAGCAGTTCTTC
CASTGTSRREQFF
>.|TRBV4-1|.|TRBJ2-5
TGCGCCAGCAGCCAAGATTTCGGAGTATCACAAGAGACCCAGTACTTC
CASSQDFGVSQETQYF
>.|TRBV19|TRBD2|TRBJ2-1
TGTGCCAGTAGCCTCCGGCGGGGGAGCAACAATGAGCAGTTCTTC
CASSLRRGSNNEQFF
>.|TRBV7-2|.|TRBJ1-2
TGTGCCAGCAGCTTCTATTCAGAAGCGCCTGGGGGCTACACCTTC
CASSFYSEAPGGYTF
>.|TRBV7-2|.|TRBJ2-3
TGTGCCAGCAGCATATGGGCGACAAGCACAGATACGCAGTATTTT
CASSIWATSTDTQYF
>once|TRBV4-2|.|TRBJ1-1
TGTGCCAGCAGCCAAGACATGCAGGGTCAAGCTTTCTTT
CASSQDMQGQAFF
>.|TRBV27|.|TRBJ2-2
TGTGCCAGCAGTTTCTTCCCCGGGGAGCTGTTTTTT
CASSFFPGELFF
>.|TRBV5-1|.|TRBJ1-4
TGCGCCAGCAGCTTGTCCCACTCAAATGAAAAACTGTTTTTT
CASSLSHSNEKLFF
>.|TRBV30|TRBD2|TRBJ2-5
TGTGCCTGGACTGGGAGGGCCCAGGTTACCCAGTACTTC
CAWTGRAQVTQYF
>.|TRBV9|.|TRBJ2-3
TGTGCCAGCAGCCCTTGGGGGGGCGGAAGCACAGATACGCAGTATTTT
CASSPWGGGSTDTQYF
>once|TRBV7-8|TRBD2|TRBJ2-5
TGTGCCAGCAGCAAAGGACTAGCGGAACTCCAAGAGACCCAGTACTTC
CASSKGLAELQETQYF
>.|TRBV5-1|.|TRBJ1-4
TGCGCCAGCAGCTTGGCAGGGACTAATGAAAAACTGTTTTTT
CASSLAGTNEKLFF
>.|TRBV19|.|TRBJ1-5
TGTGCCAGTAGTATAGGGGGAGGCTGGCCCCAGCATTTT
CASSIGGGWPQHF
>once|TRBV5-6|TRBD1|TRBJ1-1
TGTGCCAGCAGCCATCGGACAGGGGATGAAGCTTTCTTT
CASSHRTGDEAFF